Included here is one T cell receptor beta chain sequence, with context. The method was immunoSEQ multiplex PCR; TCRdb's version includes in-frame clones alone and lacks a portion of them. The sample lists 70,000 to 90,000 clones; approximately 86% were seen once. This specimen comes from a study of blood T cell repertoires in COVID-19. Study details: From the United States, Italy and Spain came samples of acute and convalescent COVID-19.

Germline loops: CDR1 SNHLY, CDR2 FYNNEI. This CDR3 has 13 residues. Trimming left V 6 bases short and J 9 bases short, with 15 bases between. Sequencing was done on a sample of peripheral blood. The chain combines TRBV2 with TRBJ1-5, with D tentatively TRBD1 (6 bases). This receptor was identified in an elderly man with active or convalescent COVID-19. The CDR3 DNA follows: TGTGCCAGCAGCCGACAGGAATTAGGGCCCCAGCATTTT. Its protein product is CASSRQELGPQHF.